The clone carrying this T cell receptor (beta chain) was recorded a few times. Its cognate antigen is unknown. The data originate from a study of T cell repertoires in cytomegalovirus infection. Using its own MiXCR run on the reads, TCRdb lists one record per CDR3 protein. Of about 900,000 distinct CDR3 sequences in the sample, approximately 31% were seen once. The specimen comprised cultured CD8+ T cells from PBMCs, sampled from culture after CMV antigen stimulation. The TCR comes from a human donor in good health (CMV status not recorded). Some clones in this sample may be carry-over from other donors' samples.

The CDR3 DNA reads TGTGCCAGCGGTACTAGCGACCTCACAGATACGCAGTATTTT. It codes for CASGTSDLTDTQYF. The chain is built from TRBV7-9 and TRBJ2-3; 7 bases agree with TRBD2. Germline loops: CDR1 SEHNR, CDR2 FQNEAQ (reference sequence). This CDR3 is 14 amino acids long. V was clipped by 8 bases and J by 2 bases; unmatched bases: 7.